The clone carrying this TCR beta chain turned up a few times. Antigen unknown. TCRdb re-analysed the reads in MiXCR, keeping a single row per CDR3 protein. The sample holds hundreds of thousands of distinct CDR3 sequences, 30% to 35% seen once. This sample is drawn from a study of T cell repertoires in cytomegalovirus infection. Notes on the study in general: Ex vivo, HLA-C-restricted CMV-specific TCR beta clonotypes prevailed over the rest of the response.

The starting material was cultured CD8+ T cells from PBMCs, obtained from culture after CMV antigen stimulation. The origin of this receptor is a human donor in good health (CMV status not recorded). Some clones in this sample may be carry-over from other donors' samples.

The chain's CDR3 is CASSEGRHMNTEAFF. CDR3 DNA: TGTGCCAGCAGTGAAGGTAGACATATGAACACTGAAGCTTTCTTT. V gene TRBV6-1 combines with J gene TRBJ1-1; D is uncertain. CDR1 and CDR2 (germline): MNHNS, SASEGT. The CDR3 loop spans 15 amino acids. V was clipped by 1 base and J by 0 bases, with 9 bases between them.